This paragraph reports one TCR beta chain. It lacks a known antigen. Per-base quality was not reported, and no clone a single base away is much larger than it. CD8 naive samples consisted of CD45RO-negative cells that were positively selected for CCR7, yielding a CD45RA+CCR7+ population without TemRA cells. Healthy HIV-negative adults with no recently reported acute infections or vaccinations were included as donors. Every donor was a Caucasian adult living in Nashville, Tennessee, USA. After blood collection by leukapheresis, PBMCs were isolated using Ficoll-Histopaque density gradient centrifugation and then cryopreserved in the vapor phase of liquid nitrogen. Analytical flow cytometry was used to check the purity and quantity of every magnetically sorted T cell population. From each sorted fraction, genomic DNA was isolated and quantified by UV absorbance on a Nanodrop 2000c. TCR CDR3 regions were amplified from genomic DNA by multiplex PCR using the deep immunoSEQ assay. Extracted genomic DNA from each cell subset was spread evenly across all wells of several immunoSEQ 96-well plates, with each plate serving as a replicate. For sorted subsets, around 200 ng genomic DNA, equal to 30,000 to 35,000 T cell genomes, was loaded into each replicate PCR. Purified libraries were measured with a Qubit 3.0 fluorometer, size-checked on a Bioanalyzer 2100, and measured again with the KAPA Library Quantification kit. Every immunoSEQ 96-well plate was sequenced on a dedicated single-read 150-cycle Illumina NextSeq 550 flow cell. As for how the authors treated the data: Because the immunoSEQ output included only junctional sequences and no quality scores, the filtering could not be the same as the filtering used for full-length reads. Sequences were annotated with PyIR, a Python wrapper for IgBLAST v1.9, using IMGT germline references to assign V/J genes and CDR3. Reads were filtered out if the reads had weak V/J assignments (E-value above 1e-6), no CDR3, stop codons, out-of-frame junctions, or ambiguous translated residues. V3J clonotypes were defined as sequences sharing the same inferred V gene, J gene, and CDR3 amino acid sequence. The percentage overlap between two repertoires was calculated by dividing the number of shared unique clonotypes by the size of the smaller repertoire. RTK rarefaction, the Chao1 estimator, and Recon v2.1 estimates of unobserved clonotypes were used to assess repertoire richness. OLGA was used to compute generation probabilities for all TCRbeta clonotypes that the gDNA method yielded from a handful of donors. Here the immuneACCESS table is served through TCRdb, limited to in-frame sequences with V and J called. Missing clones are a known gap in these copies; in checked studies unresolved V genes cover under half, and the rest lacks a known reason. V, J and clone size are taken as reported in that table, and D and trimming were inferred from the DNA itself. In all, the sample holds under 850,000 clones, and almost 95% of those were seen once. Of the sample, approximately 25% falls within the top ten clones.

The data originate from a study of shared clonotypes between healthy human individuals (dated by TCRdb to the early 2020s). At the level of the whole study: The cohort included three men and a couple of women between 18 and 49 years of age. For each donor, CD4 naive and CD4 memory were each given three plates, CD8 naive was given two plates, and CD8 memory was given one plate. The study deeply sequenced blood TCR repertoires of about 5 healthy adults to estimate repertoire size and the extent of clonotype sharing between individuals. Libraries were prepared and TCR repertoires were sequenced by different laboratories using diverse techniques, in order to increase sequencing depth and limit assay-specific biases. Leukapheresis yielded between about 0.9 and 9.5 billion PBMCs per donor. The study at large found these results: Only blood was sampled, and tissue TCR repertoires likely differ from those in blood. Around 5% of naive CD4, 3% to 3.5% of naive CD8, about 2.5% of memory CD4, and more than 0.35% of memory CD8 clonotypes were shared across a few donors. Based on pairwise subsampling, the degree of clonotype sharing among donors was expected to be affected by sequencing depth. Compared with non-shared clonotypes, clonotypes shared by all four sorted-subset donors had higher generation probabilities. Larger estimated clonotype richness was generally found for naive subsets than for memory subsets. Because the study included a small number of donors, the genetic and exposure-history diversity represented was limited. Incomplete sequencing was indicated by rarefaction of sorted-subset datasets, despite the large sequencing depth.

From cysteine to phenylalanine, the CDR3 is 12 amino acids long. Only the CDR3 region is kept as DNA, spanning 36 bases read in frame from base 1. In the germline V gene, CDR1 corresponds to SQVTM and CDR2 to ANQGSEA. Trimming takes 4 bases off V and 9 bases off J; junction bases not matched to a gene: 7. What was sequenced was naive CD8+ T cells sorted from blood. The sample's cell subset or site label, decoded: CD45RA+CCR7+. The rearranged chain carries TRBV29-1 and TRBJ2-7; 9 bases in between match TRBD1. This TCR was recovered from a man in his thirties or forties in good health. CDR3 sequence: CSVVGQGAAQYF. DNA sequence: TGCAGCGTTGTGGGACAGGGTGCCGCGCAGTACTTC.